A selection of T cell receptor beta chains follows, all from one sample in a study of cytomegalovirus exposure and HLA in healthy donors. TCRdb's table, derived via immunoSEQ multiplex PCR, lists solely in-frame clones and lacks some. The profile shows 180,000 or so clones, 82% of them singletons. The source material was PBMCs. All receptors come from a middle-aged man in good health and CMV-seronegative. Both conserved end residues are part of each CDR3. The order of the fields is CDR3 protein, CDR3 DNA, D gene, clone size, V gene, J gene. D genes are given only for firm matches. For some rows the clone size is stated as once, few or many, or as a class when expanded; others skip it.

cdr3_aa: CASSSRPHRQYSNQPQHF
cdr3_nt: TGTGCCAGCAGTTCCCGTCCCCACAGGCAGTATAGCAATCAGCCCCAGCATTTT
d_call: -
clone_size: -
v_call: TRBV28
j_call: TRBJ1-5

cdr3_aa: CASSLASGGAQNIQYF
cdr3_nt: TGTGCCAGCAGCTTAGCTAGCGGGGGGGCTCAAAACATTCAGTACTTC
d_call: TRBD2
clone_size: -
v_call: TRBV7-2
j_call: TRBJ2-4

cdr3_aa: CASSHDSMASGVYEQYF
cdr3_nt: TGTGCCAGCAGCCATGACTCAATGGCTAGCGGGGTCTACGAGCAGTACTTC
d_call: TRBD2
clone_size: once
v_call: TRBV7-9
j_call: TRBJ2-7

cdr3_aa: CASSATLQETQYF
cdr3_nt: TGTGCCAGCTCAGCGACACTCCAAGAGACCCAGTACTTC
d_call: -
clone_size: -
v_call: TRBV18
j_call: TRBJ2-5

cdr3_aa: CASSVVLAAYNEQFF
cdr3_nt: TGTGCCAGCAGCGTAGTACTAGCGGCCTACAATGAGCAGTTCTTC
d_call: TRBD2
clone_size: -
v_call: TRBV9
j_call: TRBJ2-1

cdr3_aa: CASSERRGVADTQYF
cdr3_nt: TGTGCCAGCAGCGAAAGGCGGGGGGTGGCAGATACGCAGTATTTT
d_call: TRBD2
clone_size: -
v_call: TRBV9
j_call: TRBJ2-3

cdr3_aa: CASNSGEGGILYEQFF
cdr3_nt: TGTGCCAGCAATTCTGGGGAGGGGGGGATATTATATGAGCAGTTCTTC
d_call: -
clone_size: -
v_call: TRBV28
j_call: TRBJ2-1

cdr3_aa: CASRYGLAGDNEQFF
cdr3_nt: TGTGCCAGCAGATATGGACTAGCGGGGGACAATGAGCAGTTCTTC
d_call: TRBD2
clone_size: -
v_call: TRBV7-2
j_call: TRBJ2-1

cdr3_aa: CASSSATDFYGYTF
cdr3_nt: TGCGCCAGCAGCTCCGCGACAGACTTCTATGGCTACACCTTC
d_call: -
clone_size: -
v_call: TRBV5-1
j_call: TRBJ1-2

cdr3_aa: CASSEFAGITGNTEAFF
cdr3_nt: TGTGCCAGCAGCGAATTCGCCGGGATCACCGGGAACACTGAAGCTTTCTTT
d_call: -
clone_size: -
v_call: TRBV11-1
j_call: TRBJ1-1

cdr3_aa: CASSLWTGSGTEAFF
cdr3_nt: TGTGCCAGCAGTTTATGGACAGGGAGTGGCACTGAAGCTTTCTTT
d_call: TRBD1
clone_size: -
v_call: TRBV28
j_call: TRBJ1-1

cdr3_aa: CASSSAGGSSTKTQYF
cdr3_nt: TGTGCCAGCAGCTCCGCGGGGGGGTCAAGTACTAAGACCCAGTACTTC
d_call: TRBD2
clone_size: -
v_call: TRBV7-2
j_call: TRBJ2-5

cdr3_aa: CSVDFGKRQYF
cdr3_nt: TGCAGCGTTGATTTCGGGAAGAGGCAGTACTTC
d_call: -
clone_size: -
v_call: TRBV29-1
j_call: TRBJ2-7

cdr3_aa: CASSGALTRDTQYF
cdr3_nt: TGCGCCAGCAGTGGGGCTCTTACCCGAGATACGCAGTATTTT
d_call: -
clone_size: -
v_call: TRBV10-2
j_call: TRBJ2-3

cdr3_aa: CASSYSPGGQETQYF
cdr3_nt: TGTGCCAGCAGTTACTCCCCCGGGGGACAAGAGACCCAGTACTTC
d_call: -
clone_size: -
v_call: TRBV6-8
j_call: TRBJ2-5

cdr3_aa: CASSFSVQETQYF
cdr3_nt: TGTGCCAGCAGCTTTAGTGTACAAGAGACCCAGTACTTC
d_call: -
clone_size: -
v_call: TRBV7-9
j_call: TRBJ2-5

cdr3_aa: CASSEMLFTYEQYF
cdr3_nt: TGTGCCAGCAGTGAAATGTTATTTACCTACGAGCAGTACTTC
d_call: -
clone_size: once
v_call: TRBV6-1
j_call: TRBJ2-7

cdr3_aa: CASSLPGQGSYEQYF
cdr3_nt: TGTGCCAGCAGCTTGCCAGGACAGGGGTCCTACGAGCAGTACTTC
d_call: TRBD1
clone_size: -
v_call: TRBV5-4
j_call: TRBJ2-7

cdr3_aa: CASSEIAGPYNEQFF
cdr3_nt: TGTGCCAGCAGTGAAATAGCGGGTCCCTACAATGAGCAGTTCTTC
d_call: TRBD2
clone_size: -
v_call: TRBV27
j_call: TRBJ2-1

cdr3_aa: CASRSSYEQYF
cdr3_nt: TGTGCCAGCAGGAGCTCCTACGAGCAGTACTTC
d_call: -
clone_size: -
v_call: TRBV2
j_call: TRBJ2-7

cdr3_aa: CASSDFVLAGGSYEQYF
cdr3_nt: TGTGCCAGCAGTGACTTTGTACTAGCGGGGGGGTCCTACGAGCAGTACTTC
d_call: TRBD2
clone_size: -
v_call: TRBV6-1
j_call: TRBJ2-7

cdr3_aa: CASSLNSGGGPQHF
cdr3_nt: TGTGCCAGCAGCCTCAACTCGGGGGGTGGGCCCCAGCATTTT
d_call: -
clone_size: few
v_call: TRBV7-2
j_call: TRBJ1-5

cdr3_aa: CASSSLDSLNTEAFF
cdr3_nt: TGTGCCAGCTCATCGTTGGACAGTTTGAACACTGAAGCTTTCTTT
d_call: -
clone_size: -
v_call: TRBV18
j_call: TRBJ1-1

cdr3_aa: CATSRVQGREQFF
cdr3_nt: TGTGCCACCAGCAGAGTCCAGGGGCGTGAGCAGTTCTTC
d_call: -
clone_size: -
v_call: TRBV15
j_call: TRBJ2-1